This T cell receptor (beta chain) appears in the sequencing data of a study of neurological immune-mediated disorders. General study findings and limits: Patients with HTLV-1-associated myelopathy showed the most TCR clonal expansion. Those with multiple sclerosis showed the least, falling below healthy controls.

This CDR3 spans 15 amino acids. V shed 2 bases and J shed 6 bases, with 18 bases lying between them. The V gene's germline CDR1 is SGHRS and CDR2 YFSETQ. This clonotype appeared many times. Its antigen is not known. Unsorted libraries were prepared from 2 million PBMCs held at -80 C. A single record per CDR3 protein comes from TCRdb applying MiXCR to the 5' RACE reads. The sample lists tens of thousands of distinct CDR3 sequences; about 13% were seen once. The genes are TRBV5-1 and TRBJ2-7, with D perhaps matching TRBD1 (6 bases). The origin of this receptor is a woman aged 55-75 years with HTLV-1-associated myelopathy (HAM/TSP). The sequenced sample was PBMCs. The CDR3 region has the DNA TGCGCCAGCAGCTTTGTCGCAGGGGAAGGTGGCGAGCAGTACTTC. Amino acids: CASSFVAGEGGEQYF.